This TCR beta chain was sequenced for a study of long-term antiretroviral therapy in people with HIV (dated by TCRdb to the early 2020s). In the study overall: The earliest samples were collected about a decade before the 2015 WHO recommendation for immediate ART, when ART was typically delayed until CD4 counts fell. Whether ART initiation and durable HIV suppression were associated with changes in peripheral blood TRB repertoire composition and diversity was tested in a retrospective serial study. From fewer than 35 adults with confirmed HIV infection, the cohort provided roughly 200 cryopreserved PBMC samples, gathered serially across a mean of around six years (range 1-12). About 35% of the 30 participants with HIV were female. No cross-contamination during QIAcube processing was shown when test extractions of a monoclonal T-cell line were performed alongside over 25 polyclonal samples.

The paper's findings and limits, for the study overall: Starting ART was linked to a significant rise in TRB diversity, yet even after long-term ART the diversity remained significantly lower than in transplant donor controls. Unsorted PBMC were profiled instead of sorted CD4+ and CD8+ T cells because pre-ART samples had limited cell numbers. Inferences about post-ART repertoire changes are limited because no data were available on ART adherence, viral resistance or therapy changes. CDR3 length ranges in HIV repertoires were narrower than in controls, and network structure suggested an antigen-experienced repertoire with only a slight naive shift after ART. Limited PBMC availability meant only the TCR beta chain was sequenced, without alpha chain pairing. Expanded TRB clones identified before ART initiation dominated the repertoire at all time points, although this dominance fluctuated and declined in many PLHIV after ART. Samples dated from the mid-2000s to the late 2010s, and the ART regimens used may be less effective than current ones.

Inclusive of the bounding cysteine and phenylalanine, the CDR3 is 13 residues long. Only the CDR3 part of the read is kept: 39 bases, read in frame from the first base. CDR1 and CDR2 are drawn from the germline V gene (reference sequence): LNHDA, SQIVND. The V end loses 2 bases and the J end loses 0 bases, and a stretch of 2 bases separates them. Participants were included only if at least one PBMC sample before ART initiation and at least two post-ART samples were available. Every participant with HIV received treatment in the United States of America. Cryopreserved samples of 1-10 million PBMC were thawed and washed before DNA extraction. At the time of the earliest PBMC sample, participants with HIV were aged between about 20 and 54 years. Each participant contributed PBMC samples from 1-4 timepoints before ART initiation and 2-8 timepoints after ART initiation, with a median of 7 samples. Serial HIV viral load, CD4+ T-cell count, ART history and demographic data were obtained for every participant. A Qiagen kit on a QIAcube was used to extract genomic DNA from unsorted PBMC, with samples processed in batches of 12.

Sequencing of the TRB variable region was done with the immunoSEQ hsTCRB v3.0 assay at survey level resolution. The targeted TRB sequencing depth was about 40,000-55,000 T-cell genomes per sample. TRB libraries were pooled and sequenced on an Illumina MiSeq using a v3 150-cycle kit. Turning to the authors' computational methods: Analysis of repertoires was carried out in R inside a reproducible Nextflow workflow spanning QC, data transformation and analysis. LymphoSeq2, an R package for AIRR-Seq data exploration, was used to implement custom analyses. Several samples that yielded fewer than 5000 total TRB sequences were excluded, so that 200 or so HIV repertoires were analyzed. Among the roughly 200 retained HIV repertoires, some 59 were collected before ART initiation and under 150 after ART initiation. Repertoires were downsampled to 5000 TRB nucleotide sequences, with summary statistics averaged over 100 downsampling iterations. The analysis kept only TRB sequences whose CDR3 regions were at least seven amino acids long. Two measures captured diversity: a Shannon entropy-derived clonality score and the Gini coefficient. Repertoire networks linked the top 5000 CDR3 amino acid sequences whenever two sequences differed by an edit distance of one. For TRB CDR3 amino acid sequences, antigen specificity groups and MHC restriction were predicted with GLIPH2. Known CMV, EBV, HIV or tissue antigen associations were flagged by matching CDR3 amino acid sequences against VDJdb and McPAS-TCR. Pre-ART, post-ART and control groups were compared with Wilcoxon signed-rank tests and Holm-Bonferroni correction. The table was pulled from immuneACCESS by TCRdb, which kept in-frame rearrangements only. Such tables lose some clones; where checked, under half of the loss comes from unresolved V genes, and the rest has no known cause. The DNA gave D and trimming, while V, J and clone size come from that table. The sample has 25,000 to 35,000 clones on record, about 94% of them singletons. 10% of the sample is in the top ten clones.

This clone is classified as medium-sized (0.01 to 0.1%). Its antigen is currently not known. No quality values exist for individual bases; no much larger clone is one base distant. The V gene is TRBV19 and the J gene is TRBJ1-3; there is no confident call for the D gene. The clonotype was recovered from a man aged 40-49 years with HIV. Sequenced material: unsorted PBMCs, taken 6.2 years after starting antiretroviral therapy. CDR3 region: CASSIHSGNTIYF. The nucleotide sequence reads as follows: TGTGCCAGTAGTATACACTCTGGAAACACCATATATTTT.